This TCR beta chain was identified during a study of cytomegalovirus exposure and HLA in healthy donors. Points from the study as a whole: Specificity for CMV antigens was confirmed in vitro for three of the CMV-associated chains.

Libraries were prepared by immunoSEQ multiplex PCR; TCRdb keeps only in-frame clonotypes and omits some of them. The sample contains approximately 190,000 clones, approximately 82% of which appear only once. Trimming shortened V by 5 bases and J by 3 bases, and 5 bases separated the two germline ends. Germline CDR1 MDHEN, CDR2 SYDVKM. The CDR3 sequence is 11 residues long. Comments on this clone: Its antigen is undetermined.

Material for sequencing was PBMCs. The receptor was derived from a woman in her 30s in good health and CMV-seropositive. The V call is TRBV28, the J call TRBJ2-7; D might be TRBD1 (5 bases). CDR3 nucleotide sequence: TGTGCCAGCAGTGACAGCTACGAGCAGTACTTC. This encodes CASSDSYEQYF.